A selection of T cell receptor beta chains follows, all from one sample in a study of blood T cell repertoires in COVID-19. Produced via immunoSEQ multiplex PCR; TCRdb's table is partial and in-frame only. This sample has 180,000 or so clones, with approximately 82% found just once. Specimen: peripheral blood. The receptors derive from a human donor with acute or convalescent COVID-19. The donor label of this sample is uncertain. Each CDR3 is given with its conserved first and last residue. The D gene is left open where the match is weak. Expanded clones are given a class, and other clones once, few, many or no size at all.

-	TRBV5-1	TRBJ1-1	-	TGCGCCAGCAGCTTGGACCCGATGGGGGCAGCTTTCTTT	CASSLDPMGAAFF
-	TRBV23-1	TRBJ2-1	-	TGCGCCAGCAGTCAATCAAAGGGAGTCTCCTACAATGAGCAGTTCTTC	CASSQSKGVSYNEQFF
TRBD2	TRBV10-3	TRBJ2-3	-	TGTGCCACCCGCACACTAGCGGGAGGTGGGGATACGCAGTATTTT	CATRTLAGGGDTQYF
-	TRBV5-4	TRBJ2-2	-	TGTGCCAGCAGCTCCGGGACACTCAACACCGGGGAGCTGTTTTTT	CASSSGTLNTGELFF
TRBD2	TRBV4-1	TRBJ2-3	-	TGCGCCAGCAGCGGGATTGGCGGGAGGTCGCGCACAGATACGCAGTATTTT	CASSGIGGRSRTDTQYF
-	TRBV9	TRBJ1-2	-	TGTGCCAGCAGCGTAGTCGAGGGCGGCTATGGCTACACCTTC	CASSVVEGGYGYTF
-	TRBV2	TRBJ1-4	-	TGTGCCAGCAGTGATAACAGACCAAATGAAAAACTGTTTTTT	CASSDNRPNEKLFF
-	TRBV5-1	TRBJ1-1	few	TGCGCCAGCAGCTTGGGCGGGAGAGCCGCCACTGAAGCTTTCTTT	CASSLGGRAATEAFF
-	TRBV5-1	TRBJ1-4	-	TGCGCCAGCAGCTTACAGCCAACTAATGAAAAACTGTTTTTT	CASSLQPTNEKLFF
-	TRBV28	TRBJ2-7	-	TGTGCCAGCAGTTTAGACTACCAAAACGAGCAGTACTTC	CASSLDYQNEQYF
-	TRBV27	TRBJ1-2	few	TGTGCCAGCTCTTTAGGGGGGGCTGGCTACACCTTC	CASSLGGAGYTF
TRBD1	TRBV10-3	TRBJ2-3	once	TGTGCCATCAGTGGTTGGAGGGACAGGGGGACAGATACGCAGTATTTT	CAISGWRDRGTDTQYF
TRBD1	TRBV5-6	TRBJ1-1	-	TGTGCCAGCAGCTCGGGGACAGGGGTGAACACTGAAGCTTTCTTT	CASSSGTGVNTEAFF
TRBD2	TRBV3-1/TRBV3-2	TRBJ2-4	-	TGTGCCAGCAGCCCCCTAGCGGGAGGGCCCCAAAACATTCAGTACTTC	CASSPLAGGPQNIQYF
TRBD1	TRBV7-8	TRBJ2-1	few	TGTGCCAGCAGCCTACTTGACAGGGCGTACAATGAGCAGTTCTTC	CASSLLDRAYNEQFF
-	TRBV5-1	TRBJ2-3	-	TGCGCCAGCAGCTTGCGGGAAGCCCGCACAGATACGCAGTATTTT	CASSLREARTDTQYF